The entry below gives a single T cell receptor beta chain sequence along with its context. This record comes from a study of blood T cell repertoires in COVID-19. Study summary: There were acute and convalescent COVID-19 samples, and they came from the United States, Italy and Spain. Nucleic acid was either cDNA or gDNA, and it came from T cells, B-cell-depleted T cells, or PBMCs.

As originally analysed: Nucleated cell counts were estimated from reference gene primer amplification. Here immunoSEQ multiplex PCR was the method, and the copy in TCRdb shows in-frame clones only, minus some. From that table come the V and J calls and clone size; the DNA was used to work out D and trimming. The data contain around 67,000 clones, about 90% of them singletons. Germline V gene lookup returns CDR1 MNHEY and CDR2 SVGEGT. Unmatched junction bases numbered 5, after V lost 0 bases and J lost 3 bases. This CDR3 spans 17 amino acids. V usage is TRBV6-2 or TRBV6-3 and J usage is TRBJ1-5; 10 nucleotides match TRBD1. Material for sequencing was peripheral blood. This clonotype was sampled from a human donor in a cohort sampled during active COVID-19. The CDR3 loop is CASSYSGDRGPNQPQHF. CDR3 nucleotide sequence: TGTGCCAGCAGTTACTCGGGGGACAGGGGTCCCAATCAGCCCCAGCATTTT.